This is a list of T cell receptor beta chains from one sample in a study of cytomegalovirus exposure and HLA in healthy donors. Measured with immunoSEQ multiplex PCR; TCRdb has only the in-frame clones, and not every one. The sample carries fewer than 250,000 clones, about 72% recorded once. The source material was PBMCs. These receptors all come from a male donor in good health and CMV-seronegative. The CDR3 runs from the conserved cysteine through the conserved F or W. The D gene is left open where the match is weak.

J: TRBJ2-3
V: TRBV7-2
D: TRBD2
CDR3: CASSLGLAGVENTQYF
DNA: TGTGCCAGCAGCTTGGGACTAGCGGGAGTCGAAAATACGCAGTATTTT

J: TRBJ1-2
V: TRBV29-1
D: -
CDR3: CSVGGYYGYTF
DNA: TGCAGCGTTGGAGGGTACTATGGCTACACCTTC

J: TRBJ2-1
V: TRBV6-6
D: -
CDR3: CATTNGVGSEQFF
DNA: TGTGCCACTACGAACGGAGTGGGGAGTGAGCAGTTCTTC

J: TRBJ1-2
V: TRBV27
D: TRBD1
CDR3: CASRGRGRGYGYTF
DNA: TGTGCCAGCAGGGGCAGGGGGCGCGGCTATGGCTACACCTTC

J: TRBJ2-3
V: TRBV5-4
D: TRBD2
CDR3: CASSKGLAASDTQYF
DNA: TGTGCCAGCAGCAAGGGACTAGCGGCCTCAGATACGCAGTATTTT

J: TRBJ2-7
V: TRBV7-8
D: -
CDR3: CASSSRLAQSYEQYF
DNA: TGTGCCAGCAGCTCTCGGCTAGCTCAGTCGTACGAGCAGTACTTC

J: TRBJ1-2
V: TRBV7-2
D: -
CDR3: CASSLITAYGYTF
DNA: TGTGCCAGCAGTCTAATAACAGCCTATGGCTACACCTTC

J: TRBJ2-5
V: TRBV6-5
D: -
CDR3: CASSYLLTRLQETQYF
DNA: TGTGCCAGCAGTTACCTCCTCACAAGACTCCAAGAGACCCAGTACTTC

J: TRBJ2-7
V: TRBV15
D: TRBD1
CDR3: CATSGQGISYEQYF
DNA: TGTGCCACCAGCGGACAGGGTATATCCTACGAGCAGTACTTC

J: TRBJ2-3
V: TRBV5-1
D: -
CDR3: CASSWTEIGDTQYF
DNA: TGCGCCAGCAGCTGGACAGAAATTGGGGATACGCAGTATTTT

J: TRBJ2-7
V: TRBV14
D: -
CDR3: CASSPTGSEHEQYF
DNA: TGTGCCAGCAGCCCAACAGGGTCCGAACACGAGCAGTACTTC

J: TRBJ2-7
V: TRBV7-9
D: TRBD2
CDR3: CASSFEGTSPTYEQYF
DNA: TGTGCCAGCAGCTTCGAAGGGACTAGCCCGACCTACGAGCAGTACTTC

J: TRBJ2-7
V: TRBV6-1
D: -
CDR3: CASSDPGGGFEQYF
DNA: TGTGCCAGCAGTGACCCCGGGGGAGGATTTGAGCAGTACTTC

J: TRBJ2-7
V: TRBV27
D: TRBD1
CDR3: CASTPPGDRGSYEQYF
DNA: TGTGCCAGCACCCCCCCAGGGGACAGGGGCTCCTACGAGCAGTACTTC

J: TRBJ1-1
V: TRBV5-4
D: TRBD1
CDR3: CASSSKGAMNTEAFF
DNA: TGTGCCAGCAGCTCAAAGGGGGCGATGAACACTGAAGCTTTCTTT

J: TRBJ2-7
V: TRBV6-1
D: -
CDR3: CASSETGLGYEQYF
DNA: TGTGCCAGCAGTGAAACAGGCTTGGGCTACGAGCAGTACTTC

J: TRBJ2-1
V: TRBV2
D: TRBD2
CDR3: CASSAQGLAGVDEQFF
DNA: TGTGCCAGCAGTGCACAGGGACTAGCGGGAGTCGATGAGCAGTTCTTC